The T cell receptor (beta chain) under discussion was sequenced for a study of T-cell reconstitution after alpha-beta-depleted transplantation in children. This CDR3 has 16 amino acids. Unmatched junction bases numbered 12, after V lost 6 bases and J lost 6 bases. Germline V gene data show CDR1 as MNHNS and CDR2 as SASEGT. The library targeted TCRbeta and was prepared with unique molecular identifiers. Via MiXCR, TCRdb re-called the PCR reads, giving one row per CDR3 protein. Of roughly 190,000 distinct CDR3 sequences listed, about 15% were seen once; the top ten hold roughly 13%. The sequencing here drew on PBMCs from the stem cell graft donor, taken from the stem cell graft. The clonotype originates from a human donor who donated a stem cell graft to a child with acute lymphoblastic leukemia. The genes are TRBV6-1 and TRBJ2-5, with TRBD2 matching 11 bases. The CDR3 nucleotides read TGTGCCAGCAGGTTGATAGCGGGAGGGCCGATACAGACCCAGTACTTC. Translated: CASRLIAGGPIQTQYF.